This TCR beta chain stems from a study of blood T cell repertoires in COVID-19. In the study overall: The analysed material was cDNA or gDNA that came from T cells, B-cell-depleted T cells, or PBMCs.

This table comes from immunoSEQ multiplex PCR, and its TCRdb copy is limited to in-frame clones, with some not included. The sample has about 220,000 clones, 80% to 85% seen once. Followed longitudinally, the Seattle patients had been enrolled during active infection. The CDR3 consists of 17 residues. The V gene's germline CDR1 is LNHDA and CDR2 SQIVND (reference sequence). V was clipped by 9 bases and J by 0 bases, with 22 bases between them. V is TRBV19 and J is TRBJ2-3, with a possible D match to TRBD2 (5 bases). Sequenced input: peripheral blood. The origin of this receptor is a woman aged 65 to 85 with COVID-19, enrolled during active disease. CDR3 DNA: TGTGCCAGCCGTCTCCGCATGGGCGGGTTAAGCACAGATACGCAGTATTTT. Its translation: CASRLRMGGLSTDTQYF.